This T cell receptor beta chain comes out of a study of control samples from healthy donors and cancer patients. The germline V and J ends were trimmed by 3 bases and 5 bases, with 11 bases remaining between them. The CDR3 spans 13 residues. Method: immunoSEQ multiplex PCR; TCRdb's copy keeps in-frame clones and lacks some. The sample lists roughly 84,000 clones, 91% occurring once. What was sequenced was blood. The receptor was derived from a man in his fifties or sixties in good health. J is TRBJ2-7 and V is TRBV12-3 or TRBV12-4; the D gene is possibly TRBD1 (5 bases). The CDR3 here is CASSLETEHEQYF. CDR3 coding DNA: TGTGCCAGCAGTTTGGAGACAGAGCACGAGCAGTACTTC.